This TCR beta chain was observed in a study of blood T cell repertoires in COVID-19. Study summary: Italy, Spain and the United States were the sources of the convalescent and acute COVID-19 samples. PBMCs, B-cell-depleted T cells, or T cells provided the cDNA or gDNA that made up the material.

Those who participated ranged in age from about 18 to 89 years and resided in 20 to 25 US areas. Participant-given clinical history determined each cohort assignment. Measured with immunoSEQ multiplex PCR; TCRdb has only the in-frame clones, and not every one. This table holds roughly 250,000 clones, about 87% found once. The CDR3 is made up of 17 amino acids. V was pared by 1 base and J by 4 bases, with 7 bases of the junction left unmatched. Germline V gives CDR1 SEHNR, CDR2 FQNEAQ (reference sequence). The J gene is TRBJ2-1, the V gene TRBV7-9; 10 bases are a match to TRBD2. Sequencing was done on a sample of PBMCs or T cells enriched from blood (not recorded which). The clonotype was recovered from a woman aged 40 to 55 with acute COVID-19. CDR3: CASSLGGLAEGYNEQFF. For the CDR3, the DNA is TGTGCCAGCAGCTTAGGAGGACTAGCGGAGGGATACAATGAGCAGTTCTTC.